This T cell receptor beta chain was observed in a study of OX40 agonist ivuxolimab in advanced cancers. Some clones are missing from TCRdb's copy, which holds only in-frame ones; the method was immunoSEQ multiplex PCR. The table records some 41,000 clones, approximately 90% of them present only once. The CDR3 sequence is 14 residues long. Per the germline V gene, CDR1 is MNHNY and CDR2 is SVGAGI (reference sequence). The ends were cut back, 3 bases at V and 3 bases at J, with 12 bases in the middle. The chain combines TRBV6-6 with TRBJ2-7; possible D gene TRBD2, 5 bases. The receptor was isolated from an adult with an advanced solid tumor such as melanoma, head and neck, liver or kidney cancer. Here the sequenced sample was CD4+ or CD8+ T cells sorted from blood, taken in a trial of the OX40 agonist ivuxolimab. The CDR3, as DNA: TGTGCCAGCAGTTATGGGGAGAAAGGCTACGAGCAGTACTTC. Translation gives CASSYGEKGYEQYF.